The 31 T cell receptor beta chains given below trace back to one sample, sequenced in a study of T cell responses to AZD1222 COVID-19 vaccine. Some clones are missing from TCRdb's copy, which holds only in-frame ones; the method was immunoSEQ multiplex PCR. The sample has around 86,000 clones, 85% to 90% seen once; the top ten hold roughly 8.1%. The material was peripheral blood, obtained on day 0 of AZD1222 vaccination. These receptors all stem from an adult in good health.

The chain joins TRBV7-2 to TRBJ2-7; a possible D gene is TRBD1 (6 bases). Germline V gene lookup returns CDR1 SGHTA and CDR2 FQGNSA. V was clipped by 5 bases and J by 3 bases, with 11 bases between them. CDR3 length: 13 residues. CDR3 DNA: TGTGCCAGCAGCCTACGACAGGACTACGAGCAGTACTTC. Translation gives CASSLRQDYEQYF. Based on the CDR3 plus reference TRBV7-2 and TRBJ2-7, the full variable domain is GAGVSQSPSNKVTEKGKDVELRCDPISGHTALYWYRQSLGQGLEFLIYFQGNSAPDKSGLPSDRFSAERTGGSVSTLTIQRTQQEDSAVYLCASSLRQDYEQYFGPGTRLTVT.

This clone was seen a single time. The V call is TRBV11-2, the J call TRBJ1-2; D may be TRBD1 (5 bases). Between the trimmed V and J ends, which lost 3 bases and 0 bases, there was a span of 20 bases. The CDR3 contains 18 residues. Germline CDR1 is SGHAT and CDR2 is FQNNGV. The CDR3 sequence is CASSFGAIRAPANYGYTF. In nucleotides, the CDR3 is TGTGCCAGCAGCTTCGGGGCAATTAGAGCTCCGGCTAACTATGGCTACACCTTC.

The rearrangement uses TRBV7-2 and TRBJ1-4; unclear D gene. The germline V gene encodes CDR1 SGHTA and CDR2 FQGNSA. The germline V and J ends were trimmed by 3 bases and 0 bases, with 11 bases remaining between them. This CDR3 has 16 residues. For the CDR3, the DNA is TGTGCCAGCAGCTTCGGGTCTGGGTCAACTAATGAAAAACTGTTTTTT. It encodes CASSFGSGSTNEKLFF.

This clone was picked up a small number of times. This chain joins TRBV5-6 and TRBJ1-1; 10 nucleotides agree with TRBD1. Unmatched junction bases numbered 4, after V lost 3 bases and J lost 5 bases. Germline lookup yields CDR1 SGHDT and CDR2 YYEEEE. This CDR3 has 14 amino acids. In nucleotides, the CDR3 is TGTGCCAGCAGCTGGGGACAGGGGTGGACTGAAGCTTTCTTT. Its protein is CASSWGQGWTEAFF.

The CDR3: CASSTEVVDTQYF. DNA of the CDR3: TGTGCCAGCAGCACCGAGGTTGTAGATACGCAGTATTTT. The chain uses TRBV7-2 and TRBJ2-3; D is ambiguous. The CDR3 loop spans 13 amino acids. V lost 5 bases and J 5 bases, leaving 11 bases between the germline ends. Looked up from germline, CDR1 is SGHTA and CDR2 is FQGNSA. The variable domain in full, completed from reference TRBV7-2 and TRBJ2-3, reads GAGVSQSPSNKVTEKGKDVELRCDPISGHTALYWYRQSLGQGLEFLIYFQGNSAPDKSGLPSDRFSAERTGGSVSTLTIQRTQQEDSAVYLCASSTEVVDTQYFGPGTRLTVL.

This rearrangement joins TRBV12-3 or TRBV12-4 to TRBJ2-1; D is possibly TRBD1 or TRBD2 (5 bases each). CDR3 length equals 13 residues. The V end lost 6 bases, the J end lost 10 bases, and 16 bases lay between the germline ends. The chain's CDR3 is CASSPEGRGEQFF. CDR3 nucleotide sequence: TGTGCCAGCAGCCCCGAGGGGCGAGGGGAGCAGTTCTTC.

This rearrangement joins TRBV3-1 (or the pseudogene TRBV3-2) to TRBJ2-5; D is unclear. The V gene's germline CDR1 is LGHDT and CDR2 YNNKEL (reference sequence). V lost 7 bases and J lost 0, with 15 bases in between. The CDR3 totals 15 residues. CDR3 in DNA: TGTGCCAGCAAGCCGGCAGGTCCGTACCAAGAGACCCAGTACTTC. It yields the protein CASKPAGPYQETQYF.

This chain joins TRBV9 and TRBJ1-3; D unclear. Deletions cut 0 bases from V and 2 bases from J, with 12 bases between. Germline CDR1 is SGDLS and CDR2 is YYNGEE. The CDR3 sequence is 16 residues long. The CDR3 region has the DNA TGTGCCAGCAGCGTAGCTTCACTTCCCCCTGGAAACACCATATATTTT. This encodes CASSVASLPPGNTIYF.

The chain joins TRBV4-1 to TRBJ2-7, with TRBD1 identical over 11 bases. The CDR3 is 16 amino acids. The J segment lost 2 bases and the V segment lost 8 bases, leaving 11 bases of the junction unmatched. Germline values: CDR1 MGHRA, CDR2 YSYEKL. This chain's CDR3 is CASRSLVGQGAYEQYF. In DNA, the CDR3 is TGCGCCAGCCGATCCCTAGTGGGACAGGGGGCCTACGAGCAGTACTTC.

The CDR3 sequence: CASSINGGGNTEAFF. In DNA form, the CDR3 reads TGTGCCAGTAGTATTAATGGGGGGGGGAACACTGAAGCTTTCTTT. V gene TRBV19 combines with J gene TRBJ1-1, with a weak D call TRBD1 (5 bases). The CDR3 covers 15 residues. Germline-derived CDR1 and CDR2 are LNHDA and SQIVND (reference sequence). V lost 3 bases to trimming and J lost 1 base, with 12 bases between them.

This chain joins TRBV5-1 and TRBJ1-3; 8 nucleotides agree with TRBD1. Germline V gene sequence: CDR1 SGHRS, CDR2 YFSETQ. J lost 0 bases, V lost 0 bases, and 5 bases had no gene match. The CDR3 covers 17 residues. CDR3 in amino acids: CASSLESGQASGNTIYF. The CDR3, as DNA: TGCGCCAGCAGCTTGGAATCGGGACAGGCCTCTGGAAACACCATATATTTT.

This clone was observed a single time. The rearrangement joins TRBV7-9 to TRBJ1-2; D gene unclear. Germline CDR1 and CDR2: SEHNR and FQNEAQ (reference sequence). Trimming took 5 bases from V and 0 from J, leaving 16 bases between them. The CDR3 spans 16 residues. The CDR3 nucleotides read TGTGCCAGCAGCAAAGGACGGCCTGCGTCTAACTATGGCTACACCTTC. It encodes CASSKGRPASNYGYTF.

As DNA, the CDR3 is TGTGCCAGCAGCTTAGTAGGGGGCAATGAGCAGTTCTTC. Translated: CASSLVGGNEQFF. The rearrangement links TRBV11-2 to TRBJ2-1; possibly TRBD1 for D (6 bases). The CDR3 is made up of 13 amino acids. V lost 1 base to trimming and J lost 6 bases, with 7 bases between them. Looked up from germline, CDR1 is SGHAT and CDR2 is FQNNGV.

This chain links TRBV3-1 (or the pseudogene TRBV3-2) with TRBJ2-3, with TRBD2 identical over 14 bases. The germline V gene has CDR1 LGHDT and CDR2 YNNKEL (reference sequence). The V segment lost 4 bases and the J segment 4 bases; nucleotides outside the gene matches: 4. This CDR3 is built from 16 residues. CDR3 sequence (DNA): TGTGCCAGCAGCCCACCGGGACTAGCGGGGGCAGATACGCAGTATTTT. This codes for CASSPPGLAGADTQYF.

The genes are TRBV11-2 and TRBJ1-3, with D perhaps matching TRBD1 (6 bases). Germline V gives CDR1 SGHAT, CDR2 FQNNGV. The CDR3 totals 16 residues. V was pared by 3 bases and J by 7 bases, with 19 bases between. CDR3 in amino acids: CASSFAPGASWNTIYF. The DNA of the CDR3 is TGTGCCAGCAGCTTTGCGCCAGGGGCATCCTGGAACACCATATATTTT.

This clone was picked up a small number of times. The rearrangement uses TRBV5-5 and TRBJ2-3; D not resolved. Trimming stripped 2 bases from V and 0 bases from J, with 10 bases between. The CDR3 is 15 residues long. From germline, CDR1 is SGHKS and CDR2 YYEKEE (reference sequence). The CDR3 DNA sequence: TGTGCCAGCAGCTTTGACCTCACTAGCACAGATACGCAGTATTTT. This gives the protein CASSFDLTSTDTQYF.

In this sample, this clone turned up a few times. J is TRBJ1-1 and V is TRBV7-2, with D unclear. The CDR3 is 13 residues long. Trimming took off 5 bases at V and 0 bases at J, with 7 bases between the two ends. The germline CDR1 and CDR2 sequences are SGHTA and FQGNSA. The CDR3 bases are TGTGCCAGCAGCCGAACAGTGAACACTGAAGCTTTCTTT. Translating gives CASSRTVNTEAFF.

The chain carries TRBV27 and TRBJ2-7; tentative D call: TRBD2 (5 bases). Trimming stripped 4 bases from V and 2 bases from J, with 15 bases between. The CDR3 runs to 15 residues. From germline, CDR1 is MNHEY and CDR2 SMNVEV (reference sequence). CDR3 region: CASSSPGFTPYEQYF. CDR3 DNA: TGTGCCAGCAGTTCTCCGGGATTCACCCCCTACGAGCAGTACTTC.

The chain carries TRBV7-9 and TRBJ2-3; D is tentatively TRBD1 or TRBD2 (6 bases each). From germline, CDR1 is SEHNR and CDR2 FQNEAQ (reference sequence). Trimming removed 3 bases at V and 1 base at J, with 8 bases between. The CDR3 is 14 residues long. CDR3 sequence (DNA): TGTGCCAGCAGCTTTGGGGGGCGCACAGATACGCAGTATTTT. It is translated as CASSFGGRTDTQYF. The whole variable domain, filled in from reference TRBV7-9 and TRBJ2-3, reads DTGVSQNPRHKITKRGQNVTFRCDPISEHNRLYWYRQTLGQGPEFLTYFQNEAQLEKSRLLSDRFSAERPKGSFSTLEIQRTEQGDSAMYLCASSFGGRTDTQYFGPGTRLTVL.

V gene TRBV9 combines with J gene TRBJ2-1, with TRBD2 matching 7 bases. Germline V gene sequence: CDR1 SGDLS, CDR2 YYNGEE. The CDR3 consists of 16 residues. V lost 2 bases to trimming and J lost 2 bases; unmatched junction nucleotides: 7. The CDR3 loop reads CASSVVPTSTYNEQFF. In DNA form, the CDR3 reads TGTGCCAGCAGCGTTGTGCCGACTAGCACCTACAATGAGCAGTTCTTC.

CDR3 bases: TGTGCCAGCTCACCACCTCTTGGGACTAGCTACGAGCAGTACTTC. Residues: CASSPPLGTSYEQYF. The genes are TRBV18 and TRBJ2-7; TRBD2 aligns across 8 bases. The V and J ends lost 0 bases and 3 bases, in that order; junction bases with no gene match: 4. Germline CDR1 KGHSH, CDR2 LQKENI. This CDR3 has 15 residues.

This chain connects TRBV19 to TRBJ2-5; 11 bases line up with TRBD2. CDR1 and CDR2 (germline): LNHDA, SQIVND (reference sequence). Trimming removed 4 bases from V and 2 bases from J; junction bases left unmatched: 6. CDR3 size: 16 residues. The CDR3 protein is CASSTLAGGGQETQYF. Here the CDR3 DNA reads TGTGCCAGTAGTACCCTAGCGGGGGGAGGTCAAGAGACCCAGTACTTC.

The chain has TRBV12-3 or TRBV12-4 and TRBJ2-3; D gene ambiguous. V dropped 6 bases and J dropped 1 base, with 8 bases sitting between them. This CDR3 spans 13 amino acids. The CDR3 protein is CASRASGTDTQYF. The CDR3 DNA is TGTGCCAGCAGGGCCAGTGGCACAGATACGCAGTATTTT.

The J gene is TRBJ1-5, the V gene TRBV12-3 or TRBV12-4; D perhaps matches TRBD1 (5 bases). The CDR3 totals 13 residues. Trimming stripped 3 bases from V and 6 bases from J, with 9 bases between. The CDR3: CASSFFGGQPQHF. CDR3 sequence (DNA): TGTGCCAGCAGTTTTTTTGGGGGTCAGCCCCAGCATTTT.

This CDR3 is CASSRIPGEQYF. In DNA, the CDR3 is TGTGCCAGCAGCAGAATCCCCGGCGAGCAGTACTTC. The V call is TRBV7-3, the J call TRBJ2-7; D is undetermined. The germline V and J ends were trimmed by 5 bases and 6 bases, with 11 bases remaining between them. This CDR3 is 12 amino acids long. CDR1 and CDR2 from the germline V gene are SGHTA and FQGTGA.

The rearrangement uses TRBV5-6 and TRBJ2-5; no firm D call. This CDR3 is built from 13 residues. Trimming left V 1 base short and J 2 bases short, with 6 bases between. Germline V CDR1 and CDR2: SGHDT, YYEEEE. CDR3 sequence reads: CASSLWLQETQYF. CDR3 sequence (DNA): TGTGCCAGCAGCTTGTGGTTACAAGAGACCCAGTACTTC.

V is TRBV2 and J is TRBJ1-1, with 8 bases aligning to TRBD1. The junction had 11 bases not matched to a gene; V was cut back by 4 bases and J by 7 bases. CDR3 length: 15 amino acids. Germline V lookup: CDR1 SNHLY, CDR2 FYNNEI. CDR3 DNA sequence: TGTGCCAGCAGTGCCCAGGGGGCGGCTAGTGATGAAGCTTTCTTT. This codes for CASSAQGAASDEAFF. The variable domain in full, with the rest retrieved from reference TRBV2 and TRBJ1-1, is EPEVTQTPSHQVTQMGQEVILRCVPISNHLYFYWYRQILGQKVEFLVSFYNNEISEKSEIFDDQFSVERPDGSNFTLKIRSTKLEDSAMYFCASSAQGAASDEAFFGQGTRLTVV.

About this clone itself: Relative to the germline gene, one junction end is altered; a read error may explain this. This sequence joins TRBV14 and TRBJ2-7; D possibly corresponds to TRBD1 (5 bases). The CDR3 spans 13 residues. Germline loops: CDR1 SGHDN, CDR2 FVKESK. The CDR3 DNA reads as TGTGCCAGCAGCAAAGACAGCCCCTACGAGCAGTACTTC. Amino acid sequence: CASSKDSPYEQYF.

The chain combines TRBV6-5 with TRBJ1-4; possible D gene TRBD1, 6 bases. The CDR3 has 15 amino acids. Germline CDR1 MNHEY, CDR2 SVGAGI. Trimming took 0 bases from V and 7 from J, leaving 12 bases between them. As DNA, the CDR3 is TGTGCCAGCAGTTACTCCGGCGCAGGGGCTGAAAAACTGTTTTTT. Translating it yields CASSYSGAGAEKLFF.

This rearrangement joins TRBV30 to TRBJ2-7, with D perhaps matching TRBD2 (6 bases). V lost 2 bases to trimming and J lost 4 bases, with 9 bases between them. The CDR3 has 12 residues. Germline CDR1 GTSNPN, CDR2 SVGIG (reference sequence). The CDR3 protein is CAWSPGRYEQYF. The CDR3 DNA reads TGTGCCTGGAGTCCAGGGAGGTACGAGCAGTACTTC. Variable domain in full (rest from reference TRBV30 and TRBJ2-7): SQTIHQWPATLVQPVGSPLSLECTVEGTSNPNLYWYRQAAGRGLQLLFYSVGIGQISSEVPQNLSASRPQDRQFILSSKKLLLSDSGFYLCAWSPGRYEQYFGPGTRLTVT.

In DNA, the CDR3 is TGTGCCAGCAGCCAACGATCCTCCCCCGAGCAGTACTTC. As protein: CASSQRSSPEQYF. The chain has TRBV4-2 and TRBJ2-7; D not resolved. Germline-derived CDR1 and CDR2 are LGHNA and YNFKEQ. V was clipped by 2 bases and J by 6 bases, with 11 bases between them. The CDR3 totals 13 residues.